Listed below are T cell receptor beta chains from one sample, sequenced in a study of blood T cell repertoires in COVID-19. TCRdb keeps only in-frame clones here, not all; method: immunoSEQ multiplex PCR. The sample has 150,000 to 200,000 clones; 65% to 90% are singletons. The sample was peripheral blood. The receptors stem from a man aged 50 to 59 with active or convalescent COVID-19. The CDR3 runs from the conserved cysteine through the conserved F or W. A D gene is named only where the DNA matches it firmly. Clone size is shown for a subset of rows, as once, few, many or a class of expanded clone.

cdr3_aa: CAWSRKGDGNIQYF; cdr3_nt: TGTGCCTGGAGTCGTAAAGGAGACGGAAACATTCAGTACTTC; clone_size: .; j_call: TRBJ2-4; v_call: TRBV30; d_call: .
cdr3_aa: CASSTSRGLQPQHF; cdr3_nt: TGTGCCAGCAGTACCTCCAGGGGGCTCCAGCCCCAGCATTTT; clone_size: .; j_call: TRBJ1-5; v_call: TRBV6-5; d_call: TRBD1
cdr3_aa: CASSQDSAGGQETQYF; cdr3_nt: TGTGCCAGCAGCCAAGATTCAGCGGGGGGGCAAGAGACCCAGTACTTC; clone_size: .; j_call: TRBJ2-5; v_call: TRBV4-2; d_call: TRBD2
cdr3_aa: CATSDLDTPAPYGYTF; cdr3_nt: TGTGCCACCAGTGATTTGGACACCCCGGCCCCCTATGGCTACACCTTC; clone_size: .; j_call: TRBJ1-2; v_call: TRBV24-1; d_call: .
cdr3_aa: CASSYSGDSSGNTIYF; cdr3_nt: TGTGCCAGCAGTTACTCCGGGGACAGCTCTGGAAACACCATATATTTT; clone_size: .; j_call: TRBJ1-3; v_call: TRBV6-6; d_call: TRBD1
cdr3_aa: CASSIERETSYNEQFF; cdr3_nt: TGTGCCAGTAGTATAGAACGGGAGACCTCCTACAATGAGCAGTTCTTC; clone_size: .; j_call: TRBJ2-1; v_call: TRBV19; d_call: .
cdr3_aa: CASSLGGEFLGETQYF; cdr3_nt: TGTGCCAGCAGTTTAGGGGGGGAGTTTCTCGGGGAGACCCAGTACTTC; clone_size: once; j_call: TRBJ2-5; v_call: TRBV28; d_call: TRBD2
cdr3_aa: CASSQAQGYSSGANVLTF; cdr3_nt: TGTGCCAGCAGCCAGGCGCAGGGTTACAGCTCTGGGGCCAACGTCCTGACTTTC; clone_size: .; j_call: TRBJ2-6; v_call: TRBV4-2; d_call: .
cdr3_aa: CASSSPGGYNEQFF; cdr3_nt: TGTGCCAGCAGTTCCCCTGGAGGATACAATGAGCAGTTCTTC; clone_size: .; j_call: TRBJ2-1; v_call: TRBV6-5; d_call: .
cdr3_aa: CASRTGSNYGYTF; cdr3_nt: TGCGCCAGCAGGACAGGGTCGAACTATGGCTACACCTTC; clone_size: .; j_call: TRBJ1-2; v_call: TRBV5-1; d_call: TRBD1
cdr3_aa: CATSRVARGKTYEQYF; cdr3_nt: TGTGCCACCAGCAGAGTGGCCCGGGGGAAGACCTACGAGCAGTACTTC; clone_size: .; j_call: TRBJ2-7; v_call: TRBV15; d_call: .
cdr3_aa: CASSRITGGEQYF; cdr3_nt: TGTGCCAGCAGCCGGATAACAGGGGGTGAGCAGTACTTC; clone_size: .; j_call: TRBJ2-7; v_call: TRBV3-1/TRBV3-2; d_call: TRBD1
cdr3_aa: CASSIRQLKDEKLFF; cdr3_nt: TGTGCCAGTAGTATAAGACAGCTGAAAGATGAAAAACTGTTTTTT; clone_size: .; j_call: TRBJ1-4; v_call: TRBV19; d_call: .
cdr3_aa: CASSAPQGARQYF; cdr3_nt: TGTGCCAGCAGTGCCCCACAGGGGGCCCGACAGTACTTC; clone_size: .; j_call: TRBJ2-4; v_call: TRBV27; d_call: TRBD1
cdr3_aa: CASSLTSRTGELFF; cdr3_nt: TGTGCCAGCAGCTTAACCTCGAGGACCGGGGAGCTGTTTTTT; clone_size: .; j_call: TRBJ2-2; v_call: TRBV7-3; d_call: .
cdr3_aa: CATSDTGLDNEQFF; cdr3_nt: TGTGCCACCAGTGATACAGGGCTAGACAATGAGCAGTTCTTC; clone_size: once; j_call: TRBJ2-1; v_call: TRBV24-1; d_call: .